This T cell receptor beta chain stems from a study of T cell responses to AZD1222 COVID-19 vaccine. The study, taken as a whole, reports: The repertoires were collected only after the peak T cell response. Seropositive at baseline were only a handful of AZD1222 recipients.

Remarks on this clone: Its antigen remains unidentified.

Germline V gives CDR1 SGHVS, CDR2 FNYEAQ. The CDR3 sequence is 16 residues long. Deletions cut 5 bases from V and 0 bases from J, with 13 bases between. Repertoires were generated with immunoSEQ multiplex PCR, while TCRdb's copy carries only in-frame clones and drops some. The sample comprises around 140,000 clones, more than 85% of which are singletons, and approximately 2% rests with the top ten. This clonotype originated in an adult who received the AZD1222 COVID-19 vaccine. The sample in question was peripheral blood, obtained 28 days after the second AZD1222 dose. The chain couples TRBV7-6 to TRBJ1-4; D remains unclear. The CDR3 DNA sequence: TGTGCCAGCAGCATAAACTCGCCGGCAACTAATGAAAAACTGTTTTTT. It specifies CASSINSPATNEKLFF.